This TCR beta chain was sequenced during a study of cytomegalovirus exposure and HLA in healthy donors. The wider study: Roughly 80% of 398 genotyped donors fell in the Caucasian-associated ancestry cluster. Study results and limitations: TCR association rates varied by HLA locus in a later analysis, with DRB1 highest and HLA-C lowest. In terms of immune exposure information, only CMV serostatus was available.

In germline, CDR1 is SGHKS, CDR2 YYEKEE (reference sequence). Deletions cut 4 bases from V and 1 base from J, with 8 bases between. The CDR3 loop spans 13 amino acids. Concerning this clone: The antigen remains unidentified.

PCR primers comprised 60 Vbeta and 13 Jbeta primers. Original data processing: Counted up in a later analysis, unique TCR beta chains came to about 80 million, with about 9.9 million shared. Clones were sequenced by immunoSEQ multiplex PCR, and TCRdb holds only the in-frame ones, with some missing. V and J calls and clone size are copied from that table; D and trimming were computed from the DNA. The data hold roughly 130,000 clones, with 73% observed a single time. The receptor was isolated from a woman between 40 and 50 years old in good health and CMV-seronegative. The chain carries TRBV5-5 and TRBJ1-1; D remains unclear. The sequencing sample was made of PBMCs. The CDR3 DNA is TGTGCCAGCAGCCTGGCGGGGAACACTGAAGCTTTCTTT. Protein sequence: CASSLAGNTEAFF.